This paragraph covers one TCR beta chain sequence. The antigen is not known. The CDR3 contains 13 residues. The trim removed 4 bases at V and 9 bases at J, leaving 5 bases unmatched. Germline V CDR1 and CDR2: SGHNT, YYREEE (reference sequence). The sample is drawn from a study of vaccination and CD4 T cells after COVID-19. About the study: SARS-CoV-2, HCoV-NL63, HCoV-OC43 and HCoV-229E supplied the overlapping spike peptides used to stimulate cells.

This sample's time point: late sampling 161 to 241 days after vaccination in a few convalescent patients. Treatment meaning: roughly 10-day PBMC culture with coronavirus spike peptide pools or control peptides (ViraFEST assay). A half-volume replacement of the medium with fresh IL-2 medium was performed on days 3 and 7. The study's findings and limits: This study had few convalescent patients and no early post-infection samples.

Cultured CD4+ T-cell DNA underwent Oncomine TCR Beta short-read sequencing. After culture, CD4+ T cells served as the source for genomic DNA extraction. From the PCR reads, TCRdb called clonotypes with MiXCR, one entry per CDR3 protein. The sample includes about 21,000 distinct CDR3 sequences, 46% of them seen just once. Source: CD4+ T cells from blood, cultured in vitro, taken about 7 months after SARS-CoV-2 vaccination. The chain couples TRBV5-4 to TRBJ2-1, with 9 nucleotides matching TRBD1. The sequence came from a human donor who had recovered from COVID-19. The CDR3 region has the DNA TGTGCCAGCAGCCGGGACAGGGTAGGTGAGCAGTTCTTC. It specifies CASSRDRVGEQFF. Based on the CDR3 plus reference TRBV5-4 and TRBJ2-1, the full variable domain is ETGVTQSPTHLIKTRGQQVTLRCSSQSGHNTVSWYQQALGQGPQFIFQYYREEENGRGNFPPRFSGLQFPNYSSELNVNALELDDSALYLCASSRDRVGEQFFGPGTRLTVL.